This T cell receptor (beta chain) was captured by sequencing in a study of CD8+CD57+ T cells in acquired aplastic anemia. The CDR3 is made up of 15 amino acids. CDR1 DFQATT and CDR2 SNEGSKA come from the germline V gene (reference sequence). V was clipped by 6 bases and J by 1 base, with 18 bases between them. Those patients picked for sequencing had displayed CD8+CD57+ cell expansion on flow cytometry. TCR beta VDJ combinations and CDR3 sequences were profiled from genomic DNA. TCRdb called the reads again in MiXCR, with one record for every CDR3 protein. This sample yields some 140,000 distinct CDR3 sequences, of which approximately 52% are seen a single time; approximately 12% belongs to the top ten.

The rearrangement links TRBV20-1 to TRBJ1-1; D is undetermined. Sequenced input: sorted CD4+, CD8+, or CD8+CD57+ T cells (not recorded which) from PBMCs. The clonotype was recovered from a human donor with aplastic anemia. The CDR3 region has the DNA TGCAGTGCCCCCGAGGTGGTCAGTCAGAACACTGAAGCTTTCTTT. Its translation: CSAPEVVSQNTEAFF.